This T cell receptor beta chain stems from a study of cytomegalovirus exposure and HLA in healthy donors (dated by TCRdb to between 2016 and 2019). Context from the whole study: In an earlier analysis of roughly 590 of the donors, 250 to 350 Gb of sequence data and 90 million to 130 million unique TCR beta sequences from about 190 million T cells were reported. Besides the first cohort of hundreds of subjects, a separate validation cohort made up of over 100 different subjects was used. Typing coverage varied by locus: roughly 629-630 donors for A, B, C, DRB1 and DQB1; approximately 500 for DQA1; about 570 for DPA1; approximately 470 for DPB1. To predict cytomegalovirus infection status, the study brought together high-throughput TCR immunosequencing, statistical association of individual TCRs with disease status, and machine learning. An earlier analysis of several hundred of the donors applied high-throughput TCR beta sequencing to assess whether each TCR beta V gene segment acted as functional or pseudogenic. HLA typing included class I and class II loci at four-digit resolution. All discovery cohort repertoires had been generated on a single sequencing platform. The T cell repertoires of several hundred subjects were profiled by immunosequencing and related to cytomegalovirus serostatus. In a later analysis, previously published TCR beta repertoires from several hundred donors were re-analyzed and high-resolution HLA genotyping was added so that TCR occurrence patterns could be studied. An early release covering just under 650 HLA-typed donors comprised about 300 gigabases of sequencing data and 65 million to 100 million unique TCR sequences. A later genetic analysis used genome-wide SNP genotypes for about three fifths of the 666 donors, treating that subset as a discovery cohort. Roughly five DR-DQ haplotypes were treated as single units for association and clustering because of strong linkage in the cohort. Among the roughly 400 genotyped donors, around 81% belonged to the genetic ancestry cluster associated with self-reported Caucasian donors. On average, 235,054 unique TCR beta nucleotide sequences were sequenced per donor among about 400 genotyped donors of the cohort, with 15% to 20% of those sequences being non-productive. The later analysis used no new phenotypic data to find candidate immune exposures, relying instead on TCR beta sequences and their occurrence across donors. The study was designed to test whether signatures of past pathogen exposure could be identified by cataloging public T cell receptors. Donor age, sex, ethnicity and CMV serostatus were compiled alongside the repertoire data. On the study overall, not on this receptor specifically: Some IMGT-functional V segments, including TRBV6-2 and TRBV6-3, could not be told apart with the 87-base-pair reads, so those segments were excluded. A later analysis reported that several top co-occurrence clusters appeared linked to parvovirus B19, influenza, CMV and Epstein-Barr virus. Because HLA typing was unavailable for some donors at each locus, only the typed subset was used in association tests. The authors suggested that the approach could potentially be extended to other disease states and immunological phenotypes. In both the original and validation cohorts, the classifier was reported to diagnose cytomegalovirus status with high specificity and sensitivity. A later genetic analysis associated a missense DCLRE1C variant with V-gene and J-gene trimming of TCR beta chains, and an independent cohort replicated the association. Because counts were too low, some 17 rarely observed V segments, including chromosome 9 orphons, were excluded from the earlier analysis of 587 of the donors. In a later analysis, HLA-associated TCR beta chains were found to be more clonally expanded and to have lower generation probabilities than equally common non-associated chains. In a later analysis, TCR association rates were found to vary across HLA loci, with the most associated TCRs seen for DRB1 alleles and the fewest for HLA-C alleles. Immune exposure information for the cohort was limited to CMV serostatus. According to a later genetic analysis, donors in an Asian-associated ancestry cluster had fewer N-insertions in productive TCRs than the roughly 700-donor mean. A further reported finding was that TCR beta sequences accurately predicted the HLA-A and HLA-B alleles for most subjects in the first cohort. A later analysis found that most CMV-associated TCR beta chains appeared HLA-restricted, with HLA associations seemingly driven largely by CMV exposure. An earlier analysis of 587 of the donors showed that most TCR beta V segments appeared in productive rearrangements either about 90% or about 30% of the time, which broadly matched IMGT annotations. Linkage disequilibrium might explain the correlated functional status among segregating V segments, but an unknown experimental factor could not be excluded. This cohort had only TCR beta chains sequenced, and the lack of alpha or paired-chain data limited which features could be detected. A total of some 180 TCR beta chains were listed by the study as associated with cytomegalovirus. In vitro tests confirmed that three of the cytomegalovirus-associated TCR beta chains recognize cytomegalovirus antigens. Specific HLA alleles were associated with more than 15,000 TCR beta sequences at a false discovery rate of 0.05 in a later analysis. A cluster of highly shared sequence variants was judged likely to represent a technical artifact of the sequencing pipeline. Most TCR sequences were observed very rarely across donors, whereas some public TCRs were present in many individuals. Assigning TCR associations to individual alleles was difficult when HLA alleles, especially DR and DQ, strongly co-occurred. The presence/absence analyses assumed that sequencing depth was roughly uniform across donors, and that assumption may not be true.

The CDR3 sequence holds 17 residues, the cysteine and phenylalanine included. Only the CDR3 part of the read is kept: 51 bases, read in frame from the first base. Between the V and J ends, shortened by 0 bases and 0 bases respectively, the junction contains 12 bases. CDR1 and CDR2 are drawn from the germline V gene (reference sequence): SGHNT, YYREEE. Receptor libraries were prepared by the immunoSEQ multiplex PCR assay. A mixture of 60 forward primers for TCR Vbeta segments and 13 reverse primers for TCR Jbeta segments was used in the multiplex PCR. Amplification of the CDR3 region of rearranged TCR beta genes was performed with a multiplex PCR assay on genomic DNA. The amplified TCR beta libraries were sequenced on the Illumina HiSeq System as 87-base-pair reads. Under the source paper's analysis protocol: A later analysis tallied around 87 million unique TCR beta chains across the 660 or so repertoires, and around 10 million of those chains were shared by two or more donors. Raw reads were error-corrected and collapsed into unique sequences by a nearest-neighbor algorithm in which closely related sequences were merged to remove PCR and sequencing errors. To assign V, D and J gene segments, CDR3 sequences were aligned to IMGT reference sequences. Each retained sequence needed at least a six-nucleotide match to both a V gene segment and a J gene segment. A rearrangement counted as productive if the CDR3 had no stop codons and remained in frame with V and J, and every other rearrangement counted as non-productive. Following IMGT convention, CDR3 was defined as the stretch from the second conserved V-encoded cysteine to the conserved J-encoded phenylalanine. In an earlier analysis of some 550 of the donors, sequences lacking an unambiguous match to a single V gene segment were excluded. An earlier analysis of a few hundred of the donors classified V segments as functional when productive rearrangements were above 56.7% and as segregating when the standard deviation between donors was above 5%. A statistical classification framework was developed to diagnose cytomegalovirus status using the catalog of TCR beta chain sequences. V and J gene assignment, in a later analysis, came from comparing TCR nucleotide sequences with IMGT/GENE-DB human TR gene sequences. Using the TCRdist pipeline, a later analysis assigned CDR3 sequences along with most-parsimonious VDJ recombination scenarios. In a later analysis, every TCR beta chain was defined by the combination of its CDR3 amino acid sequence and its V-gene family, and reads without a unique V-gene family were dropped. As a way to deal with suspected cross-contamination and a sequencing artifact, a later analysis dropped 450 to 700 nucleotide sequences that were highly shared and had low generation probability. For each public chain, a later analysis derived a clonal expansion index from normalized ranks of inferred template counts within each repertoire. A later analysis computed generation probabilities with a VDJ recombination model fitted to out-of-frame rearrangements, and checked the results against IGoR. A later analysis scored TCR-TCR, TCR-HLA and TCR-CMV co-occurrence with hypergeometric tests, applying a repertoire-size bias correction to TCR pairs. False discovery rates were estimated in a later analysis by permuting HLA or CMV assignments 20 times. A later analysis grouped co-occurring TCRs with DBSCAN, adding TCRdist sequence similarity when clustering within HLA-allele-positive subsets. Repertoires with fewer than 30,000 or more than 120,000 public chains, plus five repertoires with anomalous nucleotide sharing, were excluded from co-occurrence clustering. TCRdb provides this immuneACCESS table in a form limited to in-frame rearrangements. Some clones are lacking; in checked studies, under half of them reflect an unresolved V gene, and why the rest are absent is not known. Clone size and V and J calls were adopted from that table, with D and trimming inferred from the DNA. This sample holds some 100,000 clones; roughly 79% were observed only once. Around 3.1% of the sample is held by the ten biggest clonotypes.

The cohort consisted of fewer than 700 healthy bone marrow donors. Cohort members were all nominally healthy when sampled, although unrecorded immune exposures were likely present. The donor was CMV seropositive and was included in the group of approximately 300 seropositive cohort members. Every donor gave a peripheral blood sample, and the peripheral blood mononuclear cells from that sample were used for TCR beta sequencing. The Qiagen DNeasy Blood Extraction Kit was used to extract genomic DNA from the blood cell samples. As concerns this clone: No cognate antigen has been identified for it. No base qualities exist here, and no much larger clone lies one base off it.

Sequencing was carried out using PBMCs. This TCR was sampled from a female donor in good health and CMV-seropositive. The sequence links TRBV5-4 to TRBJ2-2, and TRBD1 may be the D gene, going by 6 matching bases. In nucleotide form, the sequence is TGTGCCAGCAGCTTGGTGGGGTGGACAGCGAACACCGGGGAGCTGTTTTTT. Translation gives CASSLVGWTANTGELFF.